These 32 T cell receptor beta chains came from one sample sequenced in a study of T cell changes during pregnancy in multiple sclerosis. The method was immunoSEQ multiplex PCR; TCRdb's version includes in-frame clones alone and lacks a portion of them. The sample has about 51,000 clones; 93% are singletons. The input for sequencing was peripheral blood, taken in the second trimester of pregnancy. The receptors originated from a female donor with multiple sclerosis, enrolled in a pregnancy study.

The chain recombines TRBV9 with TRBJ2-3, with TRBD1 as a possible D gene (5 bases). This CDR3 spans 16 amino acids. V dropped 4 bases and J dropped 1 base, with 16 bases sitting between them. Germline CDR1 and CDR2: SGDLS and YYNGEE. This CDR3 reads CASSPMQGIGTDTQYF. CDR3 sequence (DNA): TGTGCCAGCAGCCCGATGCAGGGTATAGGCACAGATACGCAGTATTTT.

V gene TRBV5-6 combines with J gene TRBJ2-7, with 8 positions matching TRBD1. Trimming cost V 2 bases and J 3 bases; bases outside gene matches: 4. In germline, CDR1 is SGHDT, CDR2 YYEEEE. There are 14 residues in the CDR3. CDR3 nucleotide sequence: TGTGCCAGCAGCTTCCGGACAGGGAACTACGAGCAGTACTTC. Amino acid sequence: CASSFRTGNYEQYF.

The V gene is TRBV13, the J gene TRBJ2-2, with D hard to call. Per germline, CDR1 PRHDT and CDR2 FYEKMQ (reference sequence). V lost 5 bases and J 6 bases, leaving 10 bases between the germline ends. The CDR3 contains 13 residues. The CDR3 sequence is CASSPSQSGELFF. Here the CDR3 DNA reads TGTGCCAGCAGCCCCTCTCAGTCCGGGGAGCTGTTTTTT.

This chain links TRBV27 with TRBJ1-1; maybe TRBD1 (6 bases). V lost 3 bases, J lost 6 bases, and 17 bases lay in between. CDR3 length equals 15 residues. From germline, CDR1 is MNHEY and CDR2 SMNVEV (reference sequence). CDR3 region: CASSLLRDIASEAFF. The CDR3 DNA follows: TGTGCCAGCAGTTTGCTCCGGGACATTGCATCTGAAGCTTTCTTT.

The chain uses TRBV19 and TRBJ2-1, with 11 bases that match TRBD1. J gave up 3 bases and V 5 bases, and 0 bases lay outside the gene matches. The V gene's germline CDR1 is LNHDA and CDR2 SQIVND (reference sequence). CDR3 length equals 14 residues. In DNA form, the CDR3 reads TGTGCCAGTAGTGGGACAGGGGGCTACAATGAGCAGTTCTTC. Its protein product is CASSGTGGYNEQFF.

J is TRBJ2-3 and V is TRBV7-9, with a tentative D call TRBD2 (6 bases). Trimming took off 5 bases at V and 5 bases at J, with 11 bases between the two ends. CDR1 SEHNR and CDR2 FQNEAQ come from the germline V gene (reference sequence). This CDR3 is built from 13 residues. Written as DNA, the CDR3 is TGTGCCAGCAGCGGGACTCTCAAAGATACGCAGTATTTT. Protein product: CASSGTLKDTQYF.

The chain is built from TRBV6-5 and TRBJ1-3; possibly TRBD1 for D (5 bases). Trimming removed 4 bases at V and 1 base at J, with 11 bases between. Germline lookup yields CDR1 MNHEY and CDR2 SVGAGI. This CDR3 region has 15 residues. The CDR3 sequence is CASSWQGGSGNTIYF. The CDR3 DNA reads TGTGCCAGCAGTTGGCAGGGAGGTTCTGGAAACACCATATATTTT.

The gene calls are TRBV2 and TRBJ2-5; tentative D call: TRBD2 (6 bases). The germline V and J ends were trimmed by 5 bases and 10 bases, with 11 bases remaining between them. The germline gives CDR1 SNHLY, CDR2 FYNNEI. CDR3 length: 11 amino acids. CDR3 bases: TGTGCCAGCAGTCTCCGGGACTTCCAGTACTTC. It yields the protein CASSLRDFQYF.

The chain is built from TRBV19 and TRBJ1-4, with D possibly TRBD1 on 5 matching bases. The germline V and J ends were trimmed by 5 bases and 7 bases, with 11 bases remaining between them. The CDR3 extends over 13 amino acids. Germline V gene lookup returns CDR1 LNHDA and CDR2 SQIVND (reference sequence). CDR3 nucleotides: TGTGCCAGTAGTTTGCAGGGTGGTGAAAAACTGTTTTTT. This codes for CASSLQGGEKLFF.

The chain couples TRBV5-6 to TRBJ1-5, with D unresolved. Trimming shortened V by 0 bases and J by 0 bases, and 4 bases separated the two germline ends. Germline V gene sequence: CDR1 SGHDT, CDR2 YYEEEE. There are 14 residues in the CDR3. CDR3 loop: CASSLGHSNQPQHF. The CDR3 DNA sequence: TGTGCCAGCAGCTTGGGGCATAGCAATCAGCCCCAGCATTTT. Based on the CDR3 plus reference TRBV5-6 and TRBJ1-5, the full variable domain is DAGVTQSPTHLIKTRGQQVTLRCSPKSGHDTVSWYQQALGQGPQFIFQYYEEEERQRGNFPDRFSGHQFPNYSSELNVNALLLGDSALYLCASSLGHSNQPQHFGDGTRLSIL.

V is TRBV2 and J is TRBJ2-5; a weak D match, TRBD1 (6 bases). V was pared by 4 bases and J by 5 bases, with 11 bases between. This CDR3 is built from 13 residues. Germline V gene sequence: CDR1 SNHLY, CDR2 FYNNEI. The CDR3 region has the DNA TGTGCCAGCAGTGCCGACAGGACGGAGACCCAGTACTTC. Its translation: CASSADRTETQYF.

The chain combines TRBV5-8 with TRBJ2-7, with TRBD2 matching 10 bases. The ends lost 0 bases at V and 3 bases at J; junction bases unmatched: 9. This CDR3 is built from 17 residues. Germline CDR1 SGHTS, CDR2 YDEGEE. CDR3 residues: CASSLALSGRALYEQYF. DNA for the CDR3: TGTGCCAGCAGCTTGGCACTGAGCGGGAGGGCCCTCTACGAGCAGTACTTC.

This chain connects TRBV7-3 to TRBJ2-1; 14 bases match TRBD2. Germline assignment: CDR1 SGHTA and CDR2 FQGTGA. The V and J ends lost 5 bases and 10 bases, in that order; junction bases with no gene match: 7. CDR3 length equals 15 residues. CDR3: CASSMGLAGAGEQFF. In DNA form, the CDR3 reads TGTGCCAGCAGCATGGGACTAGCGGGAGCAGGCGAGCAGTTCTTC.

The genes are TRBV28 and TRBJ2-7; D gene unclear. Per the germline V gene, CDR1 is MDHEN and CDR2 is SYDVKM. With 7 bases removed from V and 3 bases from J, the gap between germline ends came to 10 bases. This CDR3 region has 12 residues. The CDR3 loop reads CASTLTGYEQYF. Here the CDR3 DNA reads TGTGCCAGCACCCTAACTGGCTACGAGCAGTACTTC.

The rearrangement links TRBV7-2 to TRBJ1-1; the D is unclear. This CDR3 comprises 12 residues. The V end lost 4 bases, the J end lost 1 base, and 4 bases lay between the germline ends. Per germline, CDR1 SGHTA and CDR2 FQGNSA. CDR3 in amino acids: CASSWQNTEAFF. For the CDR3, the DNA is TGTGCCAGCAGCTGGCAGAACACTGAAGCTTTCTTT.

V and J are TRBV6-1 and TRBJ1-2; no clear D. Trimming stripped 2 bases from V and 1 base from J, with 11 bases between. The CDR3 spans 15 residues. The V gene's germline CDR1 is MNHNS and CDR2 SASEGT. The CDR3: CASSEFVRINYGYTF. As DNA, the CDR3 is TGTGCCAGCAGTGAATTTGTCAGAATTAACTATGGCTACACCTTC.

The V gene is TRBV6-4, the J gene TRBJ2-6; D is unresolved. Looked up from germline, CDR1 is MRHNA and CDR2 is SNTAGT. This CDR3 is 14 amino acids long. V shed 6 bases and J shed 0 bases, with 6 bases lying between them. CDR3 nucleotides: TGTGCCAGCAGCAATAGCTCTGGGGCCAACGTCCTGACTTTC. This translates into CASSNSSGANVLTF.

The rearrangement joins TRBV29-1 to TRBJ2-1; the match to TRBD2 covers 7 bases. CDR3 length: 18 residues. CDR1 and CDR2 (germline): SQVTM, ANQGSEA. V was clipped by 1 base and J by 0 bases; unmatched bases: 12. The CDR3 is CSVEGSLGRGSSYNEQFF. CDR3 sequence (DNA): TGCAGCGTTGAAGGAAGTCTAGGGCGCGGGAGCTCCTACAATGAGCAGTTCTTC.

Only one count was recorded for this clone. The rearrangement uses TRBV2 and TRBJ2-5; D is possibly TRBD1 (5 bases). CDR1 SNHLY and CDR2 FYNNEI come from the germline V gene. The ends were cut back, 5 bases at V and 0 bases at J, with 10 bases in the middle. The CDR3 extends over 14 amino acids. The CDR3 DNA reads TGTGCCAGCAGTTCCACAGGAAACCAAGAGACCCAGTACTTC. The encoded protein is CASSSTGNQETQYF.

The chain carries TRBV2 and TRBJ1-1; D gene unclear. V lost 2 bases, J lost 1 base, and 11 bases lay in between. Germline lookup yields CDR1 SNHLY and CDR2 FYNNEI. The CDR3 is 15 amino acids. The CDR3 DNA is TGTGCCAGCAGTGAAATGTCGGTGCCGAACACTGAAGCTTTCTTT. Protein sequence: CASSEMSVPNTEAFF.

The V call is TRBV6-5, the J call TRBJ1-1; D unclear. Trimming pared 5 bases from V and 1 base from J, leaving 5 bases between. This CDR3 region has 12 residues. Per germline, CDR1 MNHEY and CDR2 SVGAGI. CDR3 amino acids: CASSRGNTEAFF. As DNA, the CDR3 is TGTGCCAGCAGTAGAGGGAACACTGAAGCTTTCTTT.

V gene TRBV9 combines with J gene TRBJ2-3; 11 bases line up with TRBD2. Germline CDR1 is SGDLS and CDR2 is YYNGEE. The V gene end was trimmed by 5 bases and the J gene end by 7 bases; junction bases not matched to a gene: 18. The CDR3 sequence is 18 residues long. CDR3 DNA: TGTGCCAGCAGTGCAGCGAGCGGGGTAGCGGGAGGGTTGAATACGCAGTATTTT. Its translation: CASSAASGVAGGLNTQYF.

The J gene is TRBJ2-7, the V gene TRBV4-3; D ambiguous. CDR1 and CDR2 (germline): LGHNA, YSLEER. CDR3 length: 15 amino acids. Trimming removed 1 base at V and 3 bases at J, with 13 bases between. The CDR3 protein is CASSQAGRGHYEQYF. DNA for the CDR3: TGCGCCAGCAGCCAAGCCGGCCGAGGCCACTACGAGCAGTACTTC.

V and J are TRBV6-5 and TRBJ2-7; possibly TRBD2 for D (5 bases). Trimming took 5 bases from V and 4 from J, leaving 12 bases between them. The CDR3 is 13 amino acids. Germline loops: CDR1 MNHEY, CDR2 SVGAGI. CDR3 DNA: TGTGCCAGCAGTATCGGACTGAATTACGAGCAGTACTTC. The encoded protein is CASSIGLNYEQYF.

V usage is TRBV19 and J usage is TRBJ1-2; 7 bases match TRBD1. Trimming took 5 bases from V and 8 from J; bases not matched to a gene: 20. Germline V gene sequence: CDR1 LNHDA, CDR2 SQIVND (reference sequence). This CDR3 comprises 17 residues. In nucleotides, the CDR3 is TGTGCCAGTAGTTTCGGACAGGCCTCCTACCTACTAGGCGGCTACACCTTC. Translated, it gives CASSFGQASYLLGGYTF.

This sequence joins TRBV5-1 and TRBJ2-1; TRBD2 matches 8 bases. V lost 1 base, J lost 7 bases, and 4 bases stayed unmatched. This CDR3 is built from 14 residues. Germline loops: CDR1 SGHRS, CDR2 YFSETQ. The CDR3 here is CASSLREGRNEQFF. DNA of the CDR3: TGCGCCAGCAGCTTGCGGGAGGGGCGGAATGAGCAGTTCTTC.

The rearrangement links TRBV11-2 to TRBJ2-2; tentatively, D is TRBD2 (5 bases). Germline V gene sequence: CDR1 SGHAT, CDR2 FQNNGV. V was clipped by 0 bases and J by 3 bases, with 14 bases between them. The CDR3 loop spans 17 amino acids. The CDR3 bases are TGTGCCAGCAGCTTAGATAATGTCGGGGTTCACACCGGGGAGCTGTTTTTT. Its translation is CASSLDNVGVHTGELFF.

The chain has TRBV4-3 and TRBJ2-3, with D possibly TRBD2 on 5 matching bases. This CDR3 region has 16 residues. CDR1 is LGHNA and CDR2 is YSLEER in the germline V gene. Trimming shortened V by 3 bases and J by 4 bases, and 17 bases separated the two germline ends. The CDR3 is CASSQNGNGFADTQYF. The CDR3 DNA reads as TGCGCCAGCAGCCAGAACGGGAATGGTTTCGCAGATACGCAGTATTTT.

The V and J genes are TRBV7-9 and TRBJ2-1, with 7 bases lining up with TRBD2. Unmatched junction bases numbered 3, after V lost 4 bases and J lost 6 bases. The CDR3 extends over 13 amino acids. CDR1 is SEHNR, CDR2 FQNEAQ, per germline (reference sequence). The CDR3 coding sequence is TGTGCCAGCAGCTACCGGACTAGCAATGAGCAGTTCTTC. Protein: CASSYRTSNEQFF. The full variable domain, in which reference TRBV7-9 and TRBJ2-1 provide the parts outside the CDR3, is DTGVSQNPRHKITKRGQNVTFRCDPISEHNRLYWYRQTLGQGPEFLTYFQNEAQLEKSRLLSDRFSAERPKGSFSTLEIQRTEQGDSAMYLCASSYRTSNEQFFGPGTRLTVL.

This sequence joins TRBV10-1 and TRBJ1-3; D is undetermined. The V end lost 7 bases, the J end lost 4 bases, and 14 bases lay between the germline ends. The germline V gene has CDR1 WNHNN and CDR2 SYGVQD (reference sequence). The CDR3 extends over 14 amino acids. The CDR3 DNA sequence: TGCGCCAGCATTTGGTCGGGGATCGGAAACACCATATATTTT. This gives the protein CASIWSGIGNTIYF.

This rearrangement joins TRBV19 to TRBJ1-1, with a possible D match to TRBD1 (6 bases). V was pared by 6 bases and J by 4 bases, with 18 bases between. Germline-derived CDR1 and CDR2 are LNHDA and SQIVND (reference sequence). This CDR3 is built from 15 residues. The CDR3 region has the DNA TGTGCCAGTAGCCAAAGAGCGACAGGCGGCACTGAAGCTTTCTTT. Amino acids: CASSQRATGGTEAFF.

The J gene is TRBJ1-5, the V gene TRBV2, with 8 positions matching TRBD1. The CDR3 has 13 amino acids. Germline CDR1 reads SNHLY; CDR2 reads FYNNEI. Trimming removed 8 bases from V and 4 bases from J; junction bases left unmatched: 4. CDR3 amino acids: CASFGDRNQPQHF. In DNA, the CDR3 is TGTGCCAGCTTCGGGGACAGGAATCAGCCCCAGCATTTT.